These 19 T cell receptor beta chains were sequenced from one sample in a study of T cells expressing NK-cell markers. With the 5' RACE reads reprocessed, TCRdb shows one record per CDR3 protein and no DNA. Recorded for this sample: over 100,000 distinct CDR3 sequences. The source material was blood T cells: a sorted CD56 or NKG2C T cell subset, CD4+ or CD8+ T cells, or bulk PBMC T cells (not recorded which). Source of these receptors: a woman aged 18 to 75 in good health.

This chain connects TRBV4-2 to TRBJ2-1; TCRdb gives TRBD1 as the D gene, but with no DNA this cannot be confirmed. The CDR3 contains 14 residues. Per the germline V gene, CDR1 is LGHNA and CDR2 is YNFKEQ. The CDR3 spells CASSQDIDRVEQFF.

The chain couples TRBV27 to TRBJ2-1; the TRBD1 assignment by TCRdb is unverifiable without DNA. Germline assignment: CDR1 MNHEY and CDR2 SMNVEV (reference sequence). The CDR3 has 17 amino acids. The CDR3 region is CASSYSGGGSSYNEQFF.

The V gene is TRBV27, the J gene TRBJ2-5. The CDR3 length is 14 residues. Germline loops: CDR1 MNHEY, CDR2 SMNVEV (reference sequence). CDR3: CATAPSGEQETQYF.

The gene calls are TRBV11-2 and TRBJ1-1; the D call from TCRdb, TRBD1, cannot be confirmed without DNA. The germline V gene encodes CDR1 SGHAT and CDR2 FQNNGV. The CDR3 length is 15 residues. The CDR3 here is CASSLGTGAATEAFF.

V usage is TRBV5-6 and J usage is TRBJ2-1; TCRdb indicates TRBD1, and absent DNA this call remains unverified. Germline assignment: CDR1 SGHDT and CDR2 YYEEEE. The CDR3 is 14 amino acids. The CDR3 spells CASSPTGIYNEQFF.

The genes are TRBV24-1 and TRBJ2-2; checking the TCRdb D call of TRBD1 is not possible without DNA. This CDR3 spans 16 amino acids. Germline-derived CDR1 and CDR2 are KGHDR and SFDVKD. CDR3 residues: CATSDLTGENTGELFF.

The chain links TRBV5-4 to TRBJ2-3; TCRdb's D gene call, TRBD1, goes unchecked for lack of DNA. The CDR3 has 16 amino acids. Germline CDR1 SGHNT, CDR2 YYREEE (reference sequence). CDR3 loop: CASSLVGGQSTDTQYF.

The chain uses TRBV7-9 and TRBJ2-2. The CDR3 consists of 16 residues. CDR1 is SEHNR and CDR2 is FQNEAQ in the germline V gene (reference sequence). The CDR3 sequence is CASSSTTTPGSGELFF.

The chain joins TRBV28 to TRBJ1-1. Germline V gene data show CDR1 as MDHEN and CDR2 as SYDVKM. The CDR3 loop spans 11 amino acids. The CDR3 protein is CASTTNTEAFF.

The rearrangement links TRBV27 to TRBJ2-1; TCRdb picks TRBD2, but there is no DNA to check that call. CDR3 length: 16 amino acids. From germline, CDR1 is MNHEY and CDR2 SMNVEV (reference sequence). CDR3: CAARTSGGSSYNEQFF.

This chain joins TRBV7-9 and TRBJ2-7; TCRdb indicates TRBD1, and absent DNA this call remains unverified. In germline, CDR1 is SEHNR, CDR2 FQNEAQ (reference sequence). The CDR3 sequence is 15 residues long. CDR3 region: CASSDKGGATYEQYF.

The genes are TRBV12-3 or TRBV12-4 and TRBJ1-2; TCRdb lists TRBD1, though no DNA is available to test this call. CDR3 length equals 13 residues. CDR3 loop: CASSFGVPYGYTF.

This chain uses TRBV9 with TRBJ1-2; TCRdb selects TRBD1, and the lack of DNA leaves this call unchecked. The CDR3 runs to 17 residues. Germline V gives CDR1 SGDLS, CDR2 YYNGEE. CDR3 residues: CASSGSLPTGANYGYTF.

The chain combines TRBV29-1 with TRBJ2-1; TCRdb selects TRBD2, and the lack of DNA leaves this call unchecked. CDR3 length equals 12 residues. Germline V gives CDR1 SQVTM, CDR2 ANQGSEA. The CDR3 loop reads CSGGRGEQEQFF.

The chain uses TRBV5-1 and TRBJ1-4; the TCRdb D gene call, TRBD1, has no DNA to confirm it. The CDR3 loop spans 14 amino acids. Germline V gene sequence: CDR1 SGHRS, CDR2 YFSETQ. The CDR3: CASSLAQGDEKLFF.

CDR3: CASSAASGTDTQYF. The chain employs TRBV7-8 and TRBJ2-3; TCRdb returns TRBD2, unconfirmable since there is no DNA. The CDR3 loop spans 14 amino acids. Germline lookup yields CDR1 SGHVS and CDR2 FQNEAQ.

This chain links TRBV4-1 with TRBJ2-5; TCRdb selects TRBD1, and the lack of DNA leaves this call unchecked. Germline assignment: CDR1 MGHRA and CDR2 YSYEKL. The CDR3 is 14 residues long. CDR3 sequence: CASSHREGEETQYF.

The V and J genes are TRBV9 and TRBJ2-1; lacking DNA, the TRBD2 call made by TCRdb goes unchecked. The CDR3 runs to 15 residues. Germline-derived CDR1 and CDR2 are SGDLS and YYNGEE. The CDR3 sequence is CASSADSGRSNEQFF.

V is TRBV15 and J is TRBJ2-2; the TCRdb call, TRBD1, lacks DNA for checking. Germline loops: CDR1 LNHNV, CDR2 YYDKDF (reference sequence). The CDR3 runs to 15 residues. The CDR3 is CATSAMGENTGELFF.